The sequence of this TCR beta chain was determined in a study of CD4 T cells in relation to SARS-CoV-2 and coronaviruses. For the study at large: PBMCs were cultured with antigen for 10 days before TCR beta sequencing. Controls used an HIV-1 Nef peptide pool or no peptide.

Germline lookup yields CDR1 SGDLS and CDR2 YYNGEE. The ends were cut back, 5 bases at V and 0 bases at J, with 12 bases in the middle. This CDR3 comprises 15 residues. Assay used: immunoSEQ multiplex PCR; TCRdb lists only in-frame clones, some missing. The table has 16,000 or so clones, about 78% seen once. The unexposed donors gave CD4+ T cells in about 2010-2019, prior to COVID-19. After about 10 days of culture, CD4+ T cells were isolated. Cells permitting, SARS-CoV-2 S/N and four cold-coronavirus spikes were tested on unexposed-donor CD4+ T cells. This clone appeared a few times. No antigen is known for it.

This clonotype was sampled from a human donor in good health. The sample comprised CD4+ T cells from PBMCs, cultured in vitro. The chain has TRBV9 and TRBJ2-1; TRBD2 might be the D (5 bases). CDR3 sequence (DNA): TGTGCCAGCAGGGGAAGCGGAAGCTCCTACAATGAGCAGTTCTTC. The encoded protein is CASRGSGSSYNEQFF.